Below, 6 T cell receptor beta chains from the same sample are listed, as sequenced in a study of shared clonotypes between healthy human individuals. Only in-frame clones appear in the TCRdb table, and some are missing; sequencing was by immunoSEQ multiplex PCR. The repertoire holds some 580,000 clones, with roughly 98% as singletons. Naive CD8 cells lacked CD45RO and underwent positive selection for CCR7, leaving out terminally differentiated effector memory CD45RA+ cells. Sample: naive CD8+ T cells sorted from blood. Receptors originate from a man aged 25-45 years in good health.

The table lists this clone with a count of one. The genes are TRBV28 and TRBJ2-3; D possibly matches TRBD1 or TRBD2 (5 bases each). The CDR3 is 16 residues long. Germline CDR1 MDHEN, CDR2 SYDVKM. Trimming cost V 7 bases and J 2 bases, with 19 bases left between them. This CDR3 is CASKPPGTPLTDTQYF. The CDR3 nucleotides read TGTGCCAGCAAACCCCCTGGGACCCCCCTCACAGATACGCAGTATTTT.

The chain uses TRBV29-1 and TRBJ1-5, with 7 bases matching TRBD1. The CDR3 contains 13 residues. The junction had 3 bases not matched to a gene; V was cut back by 4 bases and J by 3 bases. From germline, CDR1 is SQVTM and CDR2 ANQGSEA. This CDR3 reads CSVAGGFNQPQHF. For the CDR3, the DNA is TGCAGCGTTGCAGGGGGGTTCAATCAGCCCCAGCATTTT. The entire variable domain, with the rest obtained from reference TRBV29-1 and TRBJ1-5, is as follows: SAVISQKPSRDICQRGTSLTIQCQVDSQVTMMFWYRQQPGQSLTLIATANQGSEATYESGFVIDKFPISRPNLTFSTLTVSNMSPEDSSIYLCSVAGGFNQPQHFGDGTRLSIL.

The genes are TRBV28 and TRBJ2-7; the D gene is possibly TRBD1 (6 bases). This CDR3 has 14 amino acids. The germline V gene has CDR1 MDHEN and CDR2 SYDVKM. The germline V and J ends were trimmed by 4 bases and 5 bases, with 15 bases remaining between them. DNA of the CDR3: TGTGCCAGCAGTTACGACAGGATTACTGACGAGCAGTACTTC. Translating it yields CASSYDRITDEQYF.

This chain uses TRBV7-6 with TRBJ2-7, with D tentatively TRBD2 (7 bases). V lost 5 bases and J 4 bases, leaving 15 bases between the germline ends. The germline V gene encodes CDR1 SGHVS and CDR2 FNYEAQ. The CDR3 length is 14 residues. CDR3 in amino acids: CASSPGEGPYEQYF. Written as DNA, the CDR3 is TGTGCCAGCAGCCCAGGGGAGGGACCTTACGAGCAGTACTTC.

The rearrangement links TRBV2 to TRBJ2-7, with D perhaps matching TRBD2 (6 bases). V was cut by 11 bases and J by 5 bases, with 19 bases left in between. Germline assignment: CDR1 SNHLY and CDR2 FYNNEI. The CDR3 consists of 13 residues. The CDR3 sequence is CAARIGGLDEQYF. CDR3 bases: TGTGCCGCTCGGATCGGGGGTCTCGACGAGCAGTACTTC.

The rearrangement links TRBV14 to TRBJ2-7, with TRBD1 matching over 9 bases. The CDR3 contains 13 residues. Trimming at V came to 4 bases and at J to 6 bases, leaving 4 bases not matched to a gene. CDR1 and CDR2 from the germline V gene are SGHDN and FVKESK. The CDR3 nucleotides are TGTGCCAGCAGCCTCGGGACAGGGAGCGAGCAGTACTTC. Its translation: CASSLGTGSEQYF.